The rows below give T cell receptor beta chains drawn from one sample of a study of response to subunit inactivated influenza vaccine. TCRdb reprocessed the RT-PCR reads via MiXCR and lists one record per CDR3 protein. The sample yields under 500,000 distinct CDR3 sequences, approximately 11% seen once. The sequenced sample was PBMCs from blood, obtained about 40 days after vaccination. Source of these receptors: a man aged 45-60 years who received an inactivated influenza vaccine. Both conserved end residues are part of each CDR3. D genes are given only for firm matches. Size is omitted from some rows. Given values are once, few, many or a class for expanded clones.

TRBJ2-5 | . | TRBD2 | TRBV12-3/TRBV12-4 | CASSTGLAGNQETQYF | TGTGCCAGCAGCACCGGACTAGCGGGGAACCAAGAGACCCAGTACTTC
TRBJ2-1 | few | TRBD2 | TRBV4-3 | CASSQDGGGLAGYEQFF | TGCGCCAGCAGCCAAGATGGGGGGGGACTAGCGGGATATGAGCAGTTCTTC
TRBJ2-1 | . | TRBD2 | TRBV11-2 | CASMRLAGGRYNEQFF | TGTGCCAGCATGCGACTAGCGGGGGGTCGATACAATGAGCAGTTCTTC
TRBJ2-1 | . | TRBD2 | TRBV7-9 | CASSLAGGPFNEQFF | TGTGCCAGCTCCCTAGCGGGAGGGCCCTTCAATGAGCAGTTCTTC
TRBJ1-6 | . | . | TRBV7-8 | CASRPGNNNSPLHF | TGTGCCAGCAGACCCGGGAATAATAATTCACCCCTCCACTTT
TRBJ1-4 | few | TRBD1 | TRBV7-2 | CASSSHRGPNEKLFF | TGTGCCAGCAGCTCCCACAGGGGCCCTAATGAAAAACTGTTTTTT
TRBJ1-2 | few | . | TRBV11-2 | CASSLDSPGPSYGYTF | TGTGCCAGCAGCTTAGACTCACCGGGACCTAGCTATGGCTACACCTTC
TRBJ2-7 | few | . | TRBV28 | CASSLLQDQYF | TGTGCCAGCAGTTTACTACAGGACCAGTACTTC
TRBJ2-6 | . | TRBD1 | TRBV29-1 | CSVGQGNVLTF | TGCAGCGTCGGACAGGGGAACGTCCTGACTTTC
TRBJ2-7 | few | . | TRBV5-1 | CASSLAGLSSYEQYF | TGCGCCAGCAGCTTGGCCGGGTTAAGCTCCTACGAGCAGTACTTC
TRBJ2-1 | many | TRBD1 | TRBV4-3 | CASSQDDRGLGDEQFF | TGCGCCAGCAGCCAAGATGACAGGGGGCTTGGGGATGAGCAGTTCTTC
TRBJ2-1 | many | TRBD1 | TRBV6-5 | CASSHDRDNEQFF | TGTGCCAGCAGTCACGACAGGGACAATGAGCAGTTCTTC
TRBJ1-2 | . | TRBD1 | TRBV9 | CASSGVVQGVNGYTF | TGTGCCAGCAGCGGGGTGGTACAGGGGGTTAATGGCTACACCTTC
TRBJ2-6 | few | . | TRBV4-3 | CASSQRFREAGANVLTF | TGCGCCAGCAGCCAGAGATTCAGGGAGGCTGGGGCCAACGTCCTGACTTTC
TRBJ1-2 | . | . | TRBV6-1 | CASSENGIYYGYTF | TGTGCCAGCAGTGAAAACGGGATATACTATGGCTACACCTTC
TRBJ2-5 | . | . | TRBV4-2 | CASSQEQGSETQYF | TGTGCCAGCAGCCAAGAGCAGGGGTCAGAGACCCAGTACTTC
TRBJ2-1 | few | . | TRBV5-1 | CASSLVTSAREQFF | TGCGCCAGCAGCTTGGTGACTAGTGCCAGGGAGCAGTTCTTC
TRBJ2-7 | few | . | TRBV30 | CACHAGSSYEQYF | TGTGCCTGCCATGCCGGGAGCTCCTACGAGCAGTACTTC
TRBJ1-5 | few | . | TRBV28 | CASSYGGHPFQHF | TGTGCCAGCAGCTACGGAGGACACCCGTTCCAGCATTTT
TRBJ1-2 | . | . | TRBV5-1 | CASSFEQNYGYTF | TGCGCCAGCAGCTTTGAACAGAACTATGGCTACACCTTC
TRBJ2-7 | . | . | TRBV10-3 | CAISQKGYEQYF | TGTGCCATCAGTCAGAAGGGGTACGAGCAGTACTTC
TRBJ2-5 | . | TRBD1 | TRBV2 | CASSPRRTGAPETQYF | TGTGCCAGCAGTCCACGGCGGACAGGGGCCCCAGAGACCCAGTACTTC
TRBJ1-4 | few | TRBD1 | TRBV20-1 | CSARERDRGEKLFF | TGCAGTGCTAGGGAGAGGGACAGGGGCGAAAAACTGTTTTTT
TRBJ2-2 | many | . | TRBV7-9 | CASSPKQGWLAGELFF | TGTGCCAGCAGCCCGAAACAGGGATGGTTGGCCGGGGAGCTGTTTTTT
TRBJ2-3 | many | . | TRBV5-6 | CASSSEVGESTDTQYF | TGTGCCAGCAGCTCCGAGGTAGGGGAGTCCACAGATACGCAGTATTTT
TRBJ2-3 | . | . | TRBV6-5 | CASSYGSGISTDTQYF | TGTGCCAGCAGTTACGGGTCAGGGATCAGCACAGATACGCAGTATTTT
TRBJ2-7 | . | TRBD1 | TRBV7-2 | CASSFVWTGDGYEQYF | TGTGCCAGCAGCTTCGTGTGGACAGGGGATGGCTACGAGCAGTACTTC
TRBJ2-1 | many | TRBD1 | TRBV7-8 | CASSLRGQPYNEQFF | TGTGCCAGCAGCTTAAGGGGACAGCCTTACAATGAGCAGTTCTTC
TRBJ2-1 | . | . | TRBV5-6 | CASSLRGRGYLEQFF | TGTGCCAGCAGCTTGCGCGGGCGCGGTTATTTGGAGCAGTTCTTC